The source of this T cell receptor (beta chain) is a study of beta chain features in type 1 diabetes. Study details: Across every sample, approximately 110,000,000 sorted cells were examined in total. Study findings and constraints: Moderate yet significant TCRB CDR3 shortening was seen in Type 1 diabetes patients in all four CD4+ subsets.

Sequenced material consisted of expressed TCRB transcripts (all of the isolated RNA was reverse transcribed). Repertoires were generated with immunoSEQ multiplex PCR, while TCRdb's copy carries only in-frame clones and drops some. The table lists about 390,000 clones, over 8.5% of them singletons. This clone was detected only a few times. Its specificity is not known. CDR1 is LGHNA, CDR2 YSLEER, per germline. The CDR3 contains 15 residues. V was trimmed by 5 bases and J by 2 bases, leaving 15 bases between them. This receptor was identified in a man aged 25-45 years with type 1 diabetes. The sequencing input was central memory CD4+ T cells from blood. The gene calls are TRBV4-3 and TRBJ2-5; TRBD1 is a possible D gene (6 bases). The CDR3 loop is CASSKMTGAQETQYF. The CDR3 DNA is TGCGCCAGCAGCAAGATGACAGGAGCTCAAGAGACCCAGTACTTC.